The next 24 T cell receptor beta chains were all read from a single sample in a study of esophageal squamous cell carcinoma under preoperative chemotherapy. Documented time point: after preoperative PTX-NDP chemotherapy. One entry per CDR3 protein, called by TCRdb with MiXCR from the PCR reads. The sample lists about 18,000 distinct CDR3 sequences; roughly 50% were seen once. The specimen was obtained from a patient given preoperative chemotherapy. Source of these receptors: a human donor with esophageal squamous cell carcinoma. The donor label of this sample is uncertain.

The chain carries TRBV11-2 and TRBJ2-1; maybe TRBD1 (5 bases). This CDR3 spans 15 amino acids. The germline V gene has CDR1 SGHAT and CDR2 FQNNGV. The V and J ends lost 4 bases and 3 bases respectively, with 13 bases between them. This CDR3 is CASSSRQTFYNEQFF. The CDR3 bases are TGTGCCAGCAGCTCCCGACAGACCTTCTACAATGAGCAGTTCTTC.

The V and J genes are TRBV6-2 or TRBV6-3 and TRBJ1-4; D remains ambiguous. V was trimmed by 3 bases and J by 3 bases, leaving 8 bases between them. This CDR3 contains 14 residues. Germline values: CDR1 MNHEY, CDR2 SVGEGT. CDR3 sequence: CASSYNQANEKLFF. CDR3 bases: TGTGCCAGCAGTTATAACCAGGCTAATGAAAAACTGTTTTTT.

The chain has TRBV6-1 and TRBJ1-3, with 7 bases matching TRBD1. The junction had 5 bases not matched to a gene; V was cut back by 4 bases and J by 2 bases. This CDR3 contains 15 residues. Germline values: CDR1 MNHNS, CDR2 SASEGT. This chain's CDR3 is CASSAGTEPGNTIYF. CDR3 DNA: TGTGCCAGCAGTGCCGGGACAGAACCTGGAAACACCATATATTTT.

The chain is built from TRBV7-2 and TRBJ2-5, with D possibly matching TRBD2 (6 bases). The V gene lost 1 base and the J gene lost 11 bases, with 23 bases spanning the gap. The CDR3 length is 16 residues. The germline V gene has CDR1 SGHTA and CDR2 FQGNSA. The CDR3 sequence: CASSLGAGRVHNEQYF. The CDR3 region has the DNA TGTGCCAGCAGCTTAGGGGCGGGGCGGGTCCACAATGAGCAGTACTTC.

By proportion, this clonotype is medium-sized (0.01 to 0.1%). The V gene is TRBV6-4, the J gene TRBJ2-3, with TRBD1 identical over 8 bases. Trimming removed 8 bases from V and 1 base from J; junction bases left unmatched: 14. The CDR3 totals 17 residues. The germline CDR1 and CDR2 sequences are MRHNA and SNTAGT. Here the CDR3 reads CASGGQGKKVGTDTQYF. CDR3 nucleotide sequence: TGTGCCAGCGGAGGACAGGGTAAGAAAGTTGGCACAGATACGCAGTATTTT.

There are many counts of this clonotype. J is TRBJ2-1 and V is TRBV7-3, with D maybe TRBD2 (6 bases). Trimming took 6 bases from V and 3 from J, leaving 15 bases between them. CDR1 SGHTA and CDR2 FQGTGA come from the germline V gene. The length of the CDR3 is 15 residues. The CDR3 loop reads CASRLAVHGYNEQFF. The CDR3 DNA reads TGTGCCAGCAGGTTAGCGGTCCATGGCTACAATGAGCAGTTCTTC.

V is TRBV18 and J is TRBJ1-2, with 8 bases lining up with TRBD1. V lost 2 bases and J lost 4; bases outside the gene matches: 6. This CDR3 spans 15 amino acids. Germline loops: CDR1 KGHSH, CDR2 LQKENI. The DNA for the CDR3 is TGTGCCAGCTCACCAACGGGCGACAGGGGCTATGGCTACACCTTC. It codes for CASSPTGDRGYGYTF.

This clonotype occurred many times. The CDR3 here is CASSQVTAGLYGYTF. DNA of the CDR3: TGTGCCAGCAGCCAGGTTACCGCCGGACTCTATGGCTACACCTTC. V usage is TRBV7-8 and J usage is TRBJ1-2; D is ambiguous. The germline V gene has CDR1 SGHVS and CDR2 FQNEAQ. The V end was cut by 5 bases, the J end by 4 bases, with 17 bases between. The length of the CDR3 is 15 residues.

The chain recombines TRBV7-2 with TRBJ2-5; D gene unclear. The tail of the sequence fits TRBJ2-3 better, so the J call may be wrong. Per the germline V gene, CDR1 is SGHTA and CDR2 is FQGNSA. This CDR3 has 11 residues. In DNA form, the CDR3 reads TGTGCCAGCAGCACCAAAGACACTCAGTATTTT. This gives the protein CASSTKDTQYF.

This clonotype was detected ten times or more. A much bigger clone sits one base away, suggesting this may be a read error. This chain joins TRBV27 and TRBJ2-1, with 10 bases matching TRBD2. The CDR3 consists of 16 residues. Looked up from germline, CDR1 is MNHEY and CDR2 is SMNVEV (reference sequence). With V trimmed by 5 bases and J by 13 bases, 17 bases remained unmatched. This CDR3 reads CASSGTSALVGETQFF. DNA of the CDR3: TGTGCCAGCAGTGGGACTAGCGCCTTAGTAGGAGAGACCCAGTTCTTC.

This chain links TRBV11-2 with TRBJ2-3, with D perhaps TRBD2 (5 bases). This CDR3 contains 11 residues. Trimming removed 7 bases from V and 10 bases from J, with 12 bases in between. Germline values: CDR1 SGHAT, CDR2 FQNNGV. CDR3 region: CASNSEGAQYF. The CDR3 DNA sequence: TGTGCCAGCAACTCCGAGGGTGCGCAGTATTTT.

The chain is built from TRBV7-9 and TRBJ2-3, with a tentative D call TRBD2 (5 bases). Germline-derived CDR1 and CDR2 are SEHNR and FQNEAQ (reference sequence). The CDR3 has 15 amino acids. V lost 4 bases and J lost 0, with 11 bases in between. DNA for the CDR3: TGTGCCAGCAGCTCAAAGCGGTTTAGCACAGATACGCAGTATTTT. Its translation: CASSSKRFSTDTQYF. The full variable domain, its missing parts supplied by reference TRBV7-9 and TRBJ2-3, is DTGVSQNPRHKITKRGQNVTFRCDPISEHNRLYWYRQTLGQGPEFLTYFQNEAQLEKSRLLSDRFSAERPKGSFSTLEIQRTEQGDSAMYLCASSSKRFSTDTQYFGPGTRLTVL.

This clonotype has at least ten counts. This sequence joins TRBV12-3 or TRBV12-4 and TRBJ2-1; TRBD1 aligns across 7 bases. The last part of the DNA fits TRBJ2-7 better; the J call may be wrong. The CDR3 has 14 amino acids. The CDR3 is CASSRTGPSGEQYF. The CDR3 region has the DNA TGTGCCAGCAGCAGGACAGGCCCCAGTGGAGAGCAGTACTTC.

The chain carries TRBV10-2 and TRBJ2-6; no clear D gene. The CDR3 loop spans 14 amino acids. Germline lookup yields CDR1 WSHSY and CDR2 SAAADI. Trimming stripped 3 bases from V and 1 base from J, with 4 bases between. The CDR3 nucleotides are TGCGCCAGCAGTGAAGCTTCTGGGGCCAACGTCCTGACTTTC. Its translation: CASSEASGANVLTF.

V gene TRBV7-6 combines with J gene TRBJ2-1; the match to TRBD2 covers 12 bases. Germline trimming cut 0 bases from V and 5 bases from J; bases unmatched to any gene: 11. The germline V gene encodes CDR1 SGHVS and CDR2 FNYEAQ. The CDR3 contains 19 residues. The CDR3 region is CASSLASTRLAGANNEQFF. CDR3 bases: TGTGCCAGCAGCTTAGCCAGTACCCGACTAGCGGGAGCGAACAATGAGCAGTTCTTC.

This clonotype is medium-sized within its sample. The chain is built from TRBV12-3 or TRBV12-4 and TRBJ2-1, with a weak D call TRBD2 (6 bases). This CDR3 is 15 amino acids long. Trimming removed 6 bases from V and 0 bases from J, with 12 bases in between. CDR3 DNA: TGTGCCAGCAGGGAACTAGCAAGCTCCTACAATGAGCAGTTCTTC. Its translation is CASRELASSYNEQFF.

This clonotype was seen at least ten times. The chain has TRBV12-3 or TRBV12-4 and TRBJ2-5, with D unresolved. The germline V and J ends were trimmed by 4 bases and 4 bases, with 4 bases remaining between them. The CDR3 has 11 residues. In nucleotides, the CDR3 is TGTGCCAGCAGTTGGGGAGAGACCCAGTACTTC. This sequence encodes CASSWGETQYF.

Many counts were recorded for this clonotype. V is TRBV28 and J is TRBJ2-5; D unresolved. The CDR3 spans 9 residues. Deletions cut 8 bases from V and 11 bases from J, with 9 bases between. Germline CDR1 MDHEN, CDR2 SYDVKM. CDR3 sequence (DNA): TGTGCCAGCGGGGATGAGCAGTACTTC. It encodes CASGDEQYF.

This clonotype was picked up a small number of times. The chain has TRBV7-6 and TRBJ2-1, with 7 bases identical to TRBD2. The DNA matches TRBJ2-7 better at its end, which makes the J call doubtful. The CDR3 consists of 17 residues. CDR1 and CDR2 from the germline V gene are SGHVS and FNYEAQ. CDR3 in DNA: TGTGCCAGCAGCTCAGAGGCGGGAGTGGGTTTTCACAATGAGCAGTACTTC. It yields the protein CASSSEAGVGFHNEQYF.

Details on this clonotype: An end of the junction differs from the germline gene, which may be a read error. V usage is TRBV7-6 and J usage is TRBJ2-5; D is perhaps TRBD2 (7 bases). The germline gives CDR1 SGHVS, CDR2 FNYEAQ. This CDR3 contains 14 residues. CDR3 region: CAGSGVPGQGTQYF. CDR3 nucleotides: TGTGCGGGCAGCGGGGTACCAGGCCAGGGGACCCAGTATTTC. The whole variable domain, filled in from reference TRBV7-6 and TRBJ2-5, reads GAGVSQSPRYKVTKRGQDVALRCDPISGHVSLYWYRQALGQGPEFLTYFNYEAQQDKSGLPNDRFSAERPEGSISTLTIQRTEQRDSAMYRCAGSGVPGQGTQYFGPGTRLLVL.

V gene TRBV7-2 combines with J gene TRBJ2-5, with unresolved D. V was clipped by 5 bases and J by 5 bases, with 12 bases between them. Germline CDR1 SGHTA, CDR2 FQGNSA. This CDR3 spans 13 amino acids. CDR3 in DNA: TGTGCCAGCAGCCGCACCCCCCGGGAGACCCAGTACTTC. Translated: CASSRTPRETQYF.

The rearrangement links TRBV7-2 to TRBJ1-4, with D perhaps TRBD1 (5 bases). Trimming took 3 bases from V and 8 from J, leaving 10 bases between them. The CDR3 runs to 13 residues. Per the germline V gene, CDR1 is SGHTA and CDR2 is FQGNSA. The chain's CDR3 is CASSLGREEKLFF. CDR3 nucleotides: TGTGCCAGCAGCTTGGGCAGGGAGGAAAAACTGTTTTTT.

The genes are TRBV11-3 and TRBJ2-5; 7 nucleotides align to TRBD2. The J call may be in error: the DNA end matches TRBJ2-1 better. This CDR3 is built from 16 residues. Germline CDR1 SGHNT, CDR2 YENEEA. CDR3 amino acids: CASSFRGRGSYNEQFF. The CDR3 DNA reads as TGTGCCAGCAGCTTCCGGGGGAGGGGATCCTACAATGAGCAGTTCTTC.

The chain carries TRBV12-3 or TRBV12-4 and TRBJ2-1; 9 bases fit TRBD2. The CDR3 totals 16 residues. V was pared by 3 bases and J by 0 bases, with 3 bases of the junction left unmatched. The CDR3 is CASSFASGISYNEQFF. CDR3 nucleotides: TGTGCCAGCAGTTTTGCTAGCGGGATCTCCTACAATGAGCAGTTCTTC.